This T cell receptor (beta chain) was obtained from a study of PD-L1 blockade in urothelial cancer. Produced via immunoSEQ multiplex PCR; TCRdb's table is partial and in-frame only. The repertoire holds 50,000 to 55,000 clones, with 77% as singletons. The length of the CDR3 is 14 residues. Per germline, CDR1 KGHSH and CDR2 LQKENI. V shed 3 bases, J shed 2 bases, and the junction held 1 base outside the gene matches. The material sequenced was PBMCs, taken around atezolizumab (anti-PD-L1) treatment. The J gene is TRBJ2-5, the V gene TRBV18; TRBD2 agrees at 9 bases. The source is a man aged 70 or older with urothelial cancer. The CDR3 DNA is TGTGCCAGCTCACCCACTAGCGGGCAAGAGACCCAGTACTTC. It encodes CASSPTSGQETQYF.